This entry is about one T cell receptor (beta chain). With random hexamers, reverse transcription was performed on about 0.5 to 1 ug of RNA. A multiplex approach, immunoSEQ multiplex PCR, amplified TCR beta CDR3 across 54 Vbeta and 13 Jbeta. One entry per CDR3 protein, called by TCRdb with MiXCR from the immunoSEQ multiplex PCR reads. The sample holds roughly 150,000 distinct CDR3 sequences, around 95% seen once. This specimen comes from a study of CD8 T cells in Susac syndrome. The CDR3 is 14 residues long. The ends were cut back, 1 base at V and 7 bases at J, with 14 bases in the middle. Source material: CD4+ T cells from PBMCs. The sequence was obtained from a human donor with Susac syndrome. V and J are TRBV12-3 or TRBV12-4 and TRBJ2-7, with D uncertain. The DNA of the CDR3 is TGTGCCAGCAGTTTAGACCCGAGCCTGAGGGAGCAGTACTTC. Encoded protein: CASSLDPSLREQYF.